The clone carrying this T cell receptor (beta chain) was detected many times. The antigen is not known. The CDR3 covers 15 residues. The ends were cut back, 5 bases at V and 1 base at J, with 14 bases in the middle. The germline V gene encodes CDR1 MNHEY and CDR2 SVGEGT. TCRdb redid the calling of the 5' RACE reads with MiXCR, one entry per CDR3 protein. The sample carries 35,000 to 50,000 distinct CDR3 sequences, 2.5% recorded once. The sample is drawn from a study of neurological immune-mediated disorders. Whole-study findings and limits: Grouping of repertoires by phylogeny put those of 18 of 34 multiple sclerosis patients into a single related-CDR3 cluster, a possible signature. Expanded clones shared no identical CDR3 amino acid sequences across subjects, which suggested private TCR-beta repertoires in all groups.

This receptor was identified in a man between 50 and 59 years old with multiple sclerosis. The genes are TRBV6-2 or TRBV6-3 and TRBJ1-1; D gene unclear. What was sequenced was PBMCs. The CDR3 DNA follows: TGTGCCAGCAGTGATCCCGGACCCAGGAACACTGAAGCTTTCTTT. This gives the protein CASSDPGPRNTEAFF.